These 17 T cell receptor beta chains were sequenced from one sample in a study of post-analysis software for immune sequencing data. Study-level points and caveats: Higher frequency in patients than in controls was seen for about five TRBV segments, with TRBV5-6, TRBV5-1 and TRBV20-1 among them.

These receptors' targets are unknown. The library was made from cDNA and included unique molecular identifiers. One entry per CDR3 protein, called by TCRdb with MiXCR from the PCR reads. The table has hundreds of thousands of distinct CDR3 sequences, 55% to 70% seen once. Sample: blood. Receptor source: a girl aged 2 to 9 with multiple sclerosis.

The V call is TRBV15, the J call TRBJ2-2; the D gene is possibly TRBD1 (6 bases). The V end lost 2 bases, the J end lost 7 bases, and 17 bases lay between the germline ends. Germline V gene data show CDR1 as LNHNV and CDR2 as YYDKDF (reference sequence). The CDR3 extends over 16 amino acids. CDR3 protein: CATSRPGRGLDGELFF. The CDR3 nucleotides are TGTGCCACCAGCAGACCCGGAAGGGGGTTGGACGGGGAGCTGTTTTTT. Looking up the rest from reference TRBV15 and TRBJ2-2 gives the full variable domain: DAMVIQNPRYQVTQFGKPVTLSCSQTLNHNVMYWYQQKSSQAPKLLFHYYDKDFNNEADTPDNFQSRRPNTSFCFLDIRSPGLGDTAMYLCATSRPGRGLDGELFFGEGSRLTVL.

The chain is built from TRBV6-2 or TRBV6-3 and TRBJ2-5; D gene unclear. Germline values: CDR1 MNHEY, CDR2 SVGEGT. The germline V and J ends were trimmed by 6 bases and 7 bases, with 12 bases remaining between them. This CDR3 contains 12 residues. CDR3 protein: CASSLLSGTQYF. The CDR3, as DNA: TGTGCCAGCAGCCTACTCAGTGGGACCCAGTACTTC.

The CDR3 DNA reads as TGTGCCAGCAGTTTCCTCCGGTTAGCGGGGGATTTCCGGGCAGATACGCAGTATTTT. This gives the protein CASSFLRLAGDFRADTQYF. The chain uses TRBV6-2 or TRBV6-3 and TRBJ2-3, with 9 bases identical to TRBD2. J was trimmed by 4 bases and V by 4 bases; bases with no gene match: 18. The V gene's germline CDR1 is MNHEY and CDR2 SVGEGT. This CDR3 contains 19 residues.

In its sample, this clonotype was seen a few times. This chain connects TRBV12-3 or TRBV12-4 to TRBJ1-2; TRBD1 agrees at 12 bases. Trimming took 4 bases from V and 6 from J; bases not matched to a gene: 9. The length of the CDR3 is 16 residues. This CDR3 is CASSSTGTGGIDGYTF. The CDR3 region has the DNA TGTGCCAGCAGTTCAACCGGGACAGGGGGCATCGATGGCTACACCTTC.

This chain uses TRBV5-1 with TRBJ2-5; unclear D gene. CDR1 is SGHRS, CDR2 YFSETQ, per germline. V lost 5 bases and J lost 5, with 10 bases in between. This CDR3 has 12 amino acids. The CDR3 spells CASRQTGETQYF. The CDR3 DNA reads as TGCGCCAGCAGGCAGACCGGGGAGACCCAGTACTTC.

This clonotype was found a few times. The chain has TRBV2 and TRBJ2-5; a weak D match, TRBD1 (7 bases). V was shortened by 5 bases and J by 4 bases, with 14 bases between the two germline ends. This CDR3 has 14 residues. Germline V lookup: CDR1 SNHLY, CDR2 FYNNEI. The CDR3 region is CASSSRQGGETQYF. In nucleotides, the CDR3 is TGTGCCAGCAGTTCTCGACAGGGAGGAGAGACCCAGTACTTC.

The rearrangement uses TRBV5-1 and TRBJ2-1; D is perhaps TRBD2 (6 bases). The CDR3 spans 15 residues. In germline, CDR1 is SGHRS, CDR2 YFSETQ. The V end lost 4 bases, the J end lost 10 bases, and 21 bases lay between the germline ends. CDR3 amino acids: CASSPYRLDSKEQFF. The CDR3 nucleotides read TGCGCCAGCAGCCCCTATCGACTAGATAGCAAGGAGCAGTTCTTC.

The chain links TRBV7-9 to TRBJ2-5; D is uncertain. The germline V and J ends were trimmed by 5 bases and 1 base, with 11 bases remaining between them. Per germline, CDR1 SEHNR and CDR2 FQNEAQ (reference sequence). CDR3 length equals 14 residues. The chain's CDR3 is CASSSRTPQETQYF. CDR3 in DNA: TGTGCCAGCAGCAGTCGAACACCCCAAGAGACCCAGTACTTC.

This clonotype was recorded many times. The V gene is TRBV4-3, the J gene TRBJ2-5; D assignment may be TRBD1 or TRBD2 (5 bases each). The CDR3 consists of 12 residues. Germline V gene data show CDR1 as LGHNA and CDR2 as YSLEER. Deletions cut 0 bases from V and 7 bases from J, with 6 bases between. The chain's CDR3 is CASSQDGGTQYF. The CDR3 DNA reads as TGCGCCAGCAGCCAAGATGGGGGGACCCAGTACTTC.

J is TRBJ2-1 and V is TRBV6-2 or TRBV6-3; D may be TRBD1 (6 bases). This CDR3 region has 14 residues. Trimming cost V 1 base and J 7 bases, with 11 bases left between them. Germline V lookup: CDR1 MNHEY, CDR2 SVGEGT. Written as DNA, the CDR3 is TGTGCCAGCAGTTACTGGGGGCGAGGAAATGAGCAGTTCTTC. Its translation: CASSYWGRGNEQFF.

As DNA, the CDR3 is TGTGCCAGCAGACTCGGCGGGGGATCCGAGCAGTACTTC. Encoded protein: CASRLGGGSEQYF. The chain has TRBV6-2 or TRBV6-3 and TRBJ2-7, with 7 bases matching TRBD2. CDR1 is MNHEY and CDR2 is SVGEGT in the germline V gene. This CDR3 has 13 residues. V dropped 6 bases and J dropped 6; count of bases not matched to a gene: 8.

The chain combines TRBV6-5 with TRBJ1-2; D uncertain. In germline, CDR1 is MNHEY, CDR2 SVGAGI. V dropped 10 bases and J dropped 4 bases, with 22 bases sitting between them. The length of the CDR3 is 15 residues. The CDR3 DNA reads TGTGCCACCGTTTATACCTTACGGGCCGGCTATGGCTACACCTTC. This encodes CATVYTLRAGYGYTF.

This chain joins TRBV6-1 and TRBJ2-1, with 7 bases identical to TRBD2. With 0 bases clipped from V and 2 bases from J, the junction kept 1 base outside the gene matches. CDR1 and CDR2 from the germline V gene are MNHNS and SASEGT. The CDR3 consists of 15 residues. In nucleotides, the CDR3 is TGTGCCAGCAGTGAAGCCGGGACTACCTACAATGAGCAGTTCTTC. Its protein is CASSEAGTTYNEQFF.

The gene calls are TRBV20-1 and TRBJ1-2; 11 nucleotides agree with TRBD1. The CDR3 has 14 amino acids. The V segment lost 6 bases and the J segment 7 bases; nucleotides outside the gene matches: 10. Germline values: CDR1 DFQATT, CDR2 SNEGSKA (reference sequence). The CDR3 sequence: CSATRTGGEGGYTF. CDR3 DNA: TGCAGTGCCACCAGGACAGGGGGCGAGGGTGGCTACACCTTC.

V is TRBV7-3 and J is TRBJ2-3; a possible D gene is TRBD2 (6 bases). The V end lost 5 bases, the J end lost 1 base, and 13 bases lay between the germline ends. The CDR3 contains 15 residues. In germline, CDR1 is SGHTA, CDR2 FQGTGA. The CDR3 region is CASSRGRLGTDTQYF. Here the CDR3 DNA reads TGTGCCAGCAGCCGAGGGAGGCTCGGCACAGATACGCAGTATTTT.

This sequence joins TRBV2 and TRBJ2-3; 7 bases match TRBD2. The CDR3 sequence is 16 residues long. V trimming: 2 bases; J trimming: 1 base; junction bases outside the gene matches: 6. CDR1 SNHLY and CDR2 FYNNEI come from the germline V gene. In DNA form, the CDR3 reads TGTGCCAGCAGTGAATGGGCGGGGAGGGGCACAGATACGCAGTATTTT. This codes for CASSEWAGRGTDTQYF.

V and J are TRBV20-1 and TRBJ2-1; D not certain. The CDR3 loop spans 15 amino acids. CDR1 DFQATT and CDR2 SNEGSKA come from the germline V gene (reference sequence). Trimming took 5 bases from V and 0 from J, leaving 14 bases between them. The CDR3 reads CSAHLHPGSYNEQFF. CDR3 coding DNA: TGCAGTGCTCACCTACACCCCGGCTCCTACAATGAGCAGTTCTTC.